This entry features one T cell receptor beta chain sequence. Its target is unknown. The TCR libraries each used total RNA (around 3,500 ng per library). The template switching step added UMIs that contained a 6-nucleotide sample barcode. TCRdb re-called the 5' RACE reads and gives one entry per CDR3 protein, without DNA. The sample data list 200,000 to 250,000 distinct CDR3 sequences. These data originate in a study of monozygotic twins with inflammatory bowel disease. Study observations and caveats: IBD patients had lower TCRbeta diversity (inverse Simpson) than healthy co-twins.

Specimen: blood. This TCR was sampled from a human donor with ulcerative colitis or Crohn's disease, or a healthy co-twin of an affected twin (not recorded which).

CDR3 in amino acids: CASSLAQATTSTGELFF. The rearrangement joins TRBV28 to TRBJ2-2; TCRdb outputs TRBD1, but without DNA this stays unchecked. Germline CDR1 MDHEN, CDR2 SYDVKM. The CDR3 is 17 residues long.